This is a list of T cell receptor beta chains from one sample in a study of T cells expressing NK-cell markers. TCRdb processed the 5' RACE reads again and assigns one entry to each CDR3 protein, with no DNA. In all, the sample yields 130,000 to 150,000 distinct CDR3 sequences. The specimen sequenced was blood T cells: a sorted CD56 or NKG2C T cell subset, CD4+ or CD8+ T cells, or bulk PBMC T cells (not recorded which). All receptors come from a man aged 18 to 30 in good health. The CDR3 runs from the conserved cysteine through the conserved F or W. Each record gives: J gene, V gene, CDR3 protein.

TRBJ2-7 | TRBV19 | CASSIDGGSGEQYF
TRBJ2-2 | TRBV11-3 | CASSSPLAGDTGELFF
TRBJ2-1 | TRBV29-1 | CSTRDGRYNEQFF
TRBJ1-4 | TRBV12-3/TRBV12-4 | CASSLARWGAGEKLFF
TRBJ1-1 | TRBV9 | CASSVGSNTEAFF
TRBJ2-3 | TRBV27 | CASSFVASLTDTQYF
TRBJ2-1 | TRBV29-1 | CSSGTDLAGGPDEQFF
TRBJ2-4 | TRBV29-1 | CSVVGQSSGKNIQYF
TRBJ2-2 | TRBV29-1 | CSVEDSYGTGELFF
TRBJ1-5 | TRBV27 | CATRADSYSNQPQHF
TRBJ2-7 | TRBV27 | CASSSLGVGEGPHYEQYF
TRBJ2-2 | TRBV4-1 | CASSQEASGTLTGELFF
TRBJ2-7 | TRBV19 | CASSIGGREYEQYF
TRBJ2-7 | TRBV4-2 | CASSQTGTGELNEQYF
TRBJ1-1 | TRBV9 | CASNRGNTEAFF
TRBJ2-5 | TRBV4-2 | CASSPQVSGGPRETQYF
TRBJ2-1 | TRBV9 | CASSVVGSSYNEQFF
TRBJ1-4 | TRBV12-3/TRBV12-4 | CASRGRTNEKLFF
TRBJ2-1 | TRBV4-1 | CASSQGGRAIDEQFF
TRBJ2-3 | TRBV20-1 | CSAKTSVSTDTQYF
TRBJ2-1 | TRBV12-3/TRBV12-4 | CASSLGDSNYEQFF
TRBJ2-3 | TRBV28 | CASTKSGDPTDTQYF
TRBJ2-1 | TRBV6-2/TRBV6-3 | CASSYPRVPDNEQFF
TRBJ2-4 | TRBV9 | CASSEGGDKNIQYF
TRBJ2-1 | TRBV12-3/TRBV12-4 | CASSLFRGNEQFF
TRBJ1-6 | TRBV12-3/TRBV12-4 | CASSGQVVPLHF
TRBJ1-1 | TRBV25-1 | CASGQGMNTEAFF
TRBJ2-1 | TRBV6-2/TRBV6-3 | CASSYPLRTTEIRTYNEQFF
TRBJ2-7 | TRBV7-9 | CASSSREVYEQYF
TRBJ2-1 | TRBV10-3 | CAISESAGASNEQFF
TRBJ2-1 | TRBV12-3/TRBV12-4 | CASSFVAAAEFF
TRBJ1-5 | TRBV6-2/TRBV6-3 | CASSSLPGQEYSNQPQHF
TRBJ1-1 | TRBV10-2 | CASSAPGAMTEAFF
TRBJ2-1 | TRBV6-5 | CASASRNEQFF
TRBJ2-5 | TRBV4-3 | CASSQEWDQETQYF
TRBJ2-5 | TRBV5-1 | CASSLEASGTQETQYF
TRBJ1-1 | TRBV5-4 | CASSPADSLNTEAFF
TRBJ2-1 | TRBV7-9 | CASSLVGEEQFF
TRBJ1-5 | TRBV30 | CAWSVTEGLGQPQHF
TRBJ2-7 | TRBV3-1 | CASSPKRLSYEQYF
TRBJ2-3 | TRBV9 | CASSATGARESQYF
TRBJ2-4 | TRBV5-1 | CASSLTVYEPSKNIQYF
TRBJ2-3 | TRBV11-3 | CASSLDGLAGSTDTQYF
TRBJ2-7 | TRBV7-9 | CASSSVAGGPYEQYF
TRBJ2-3 | TRBV7-9 | CASSPPRDSSTDTQYF
TRBJ2-7 | TRBV6-2/TRBV6-3 | CASSILAYEQYF
TRBJ2-1 | TRBV15 | CATSRDSSSGSLGDEQFF
TRBJ2-1 | TRBV4-3 | CASSPGTRVYNEQFF
TRBJ2-2 | TRBV7-9 | CASSLLVAATGELFF
TRBJ2-3 | TRBV7-9 | CASSSTGEYTDTQYF
TRBJ2-2 | TRBV25-1 | CASSEYGGSSGELFF
TRBJ1-1 | TRBV12-3/TRBV12-4 | CASRGDRIRAEAFF